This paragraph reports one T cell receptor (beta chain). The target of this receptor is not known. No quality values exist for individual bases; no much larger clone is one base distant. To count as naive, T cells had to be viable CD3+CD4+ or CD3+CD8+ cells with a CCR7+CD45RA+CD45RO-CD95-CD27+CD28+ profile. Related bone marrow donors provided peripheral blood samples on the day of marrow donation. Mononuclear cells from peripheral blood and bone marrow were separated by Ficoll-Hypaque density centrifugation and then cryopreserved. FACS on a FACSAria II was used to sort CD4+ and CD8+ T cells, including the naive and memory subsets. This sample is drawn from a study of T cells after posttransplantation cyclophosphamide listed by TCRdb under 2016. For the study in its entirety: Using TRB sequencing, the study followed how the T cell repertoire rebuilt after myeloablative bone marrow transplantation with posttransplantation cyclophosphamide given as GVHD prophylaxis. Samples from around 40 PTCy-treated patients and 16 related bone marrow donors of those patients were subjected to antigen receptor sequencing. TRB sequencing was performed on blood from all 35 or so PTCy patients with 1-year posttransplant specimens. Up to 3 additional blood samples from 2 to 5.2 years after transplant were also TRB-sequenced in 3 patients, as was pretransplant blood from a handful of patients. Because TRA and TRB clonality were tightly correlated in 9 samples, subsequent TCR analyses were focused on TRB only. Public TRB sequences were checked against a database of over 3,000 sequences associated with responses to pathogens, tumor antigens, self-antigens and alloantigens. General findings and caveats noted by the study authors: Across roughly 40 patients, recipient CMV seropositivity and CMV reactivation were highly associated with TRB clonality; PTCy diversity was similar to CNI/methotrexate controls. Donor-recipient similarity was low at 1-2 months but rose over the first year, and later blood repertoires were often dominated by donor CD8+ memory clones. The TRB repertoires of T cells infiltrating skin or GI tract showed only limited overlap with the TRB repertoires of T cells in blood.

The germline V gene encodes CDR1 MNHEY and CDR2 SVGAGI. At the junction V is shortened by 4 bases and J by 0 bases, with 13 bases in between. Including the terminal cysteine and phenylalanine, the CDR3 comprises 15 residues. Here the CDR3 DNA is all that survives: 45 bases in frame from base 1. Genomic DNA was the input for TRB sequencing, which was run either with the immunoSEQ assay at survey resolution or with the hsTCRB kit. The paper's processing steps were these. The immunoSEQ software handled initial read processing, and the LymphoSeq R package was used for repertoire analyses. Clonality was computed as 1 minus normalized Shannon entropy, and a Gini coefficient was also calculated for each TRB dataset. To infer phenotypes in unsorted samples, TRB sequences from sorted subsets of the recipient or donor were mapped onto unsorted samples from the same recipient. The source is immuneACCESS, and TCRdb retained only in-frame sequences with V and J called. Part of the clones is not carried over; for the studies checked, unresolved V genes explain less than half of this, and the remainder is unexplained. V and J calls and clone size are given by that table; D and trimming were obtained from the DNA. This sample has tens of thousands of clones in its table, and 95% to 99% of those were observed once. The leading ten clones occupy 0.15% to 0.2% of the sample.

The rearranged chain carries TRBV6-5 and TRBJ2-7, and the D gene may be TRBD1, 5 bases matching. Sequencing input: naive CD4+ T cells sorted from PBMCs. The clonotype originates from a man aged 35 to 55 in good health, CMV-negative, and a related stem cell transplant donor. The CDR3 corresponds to CASSFHRRSSYEQYF. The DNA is TGTGCCAGCAGTTTTCACAGGAGAAGCTCCTACGAGCAGTACTTC.